This TCR beta chain appears in the sequencing data of a study of blood T cell repertoires in COVID-19 (dated by TCRdb to the early 2020s). Background on the whole study: The collaborator samples originated in the United States, Italy and Spain and spanned the acute and convalescent phases of COVID-19. The material from the prospective study consisted of cDNA or gDNA derived from T cells, B-cell-depleted T cells, or PBMCs. Subjects who had been exposed to COVID-19, were actively infected with it, or had recovered from it provided the deeply sampled blood TCRbeta repertoires that made up the dataset. A freely available public database, intended as a resource for researchers studying the immune response to SARS-CoV-2, is where the repertoires were released. The samples were drawn from the first 160 participants of the ongoing ImmuneRACE study and from some 1,300 subjects provided by 6 global collaborators. A de-identified subject ID, COVID-19 status, age in years and sex were almost always included in the sample metadata. HLA class I and class II types, where available, came from metadata supplied by the sample provider rather than from assay-based typing.

Collaborating institutions collected whole blood in K2EDTA tubes following their own protocols. Collaborator samples were shipped for TCRbeta analysis as frozen whole blood, isolated PBMCs, or DNA extracted from either sample type. CDR1 and CDR2, per the germline V gene, are SGHTA and FQGNSA. V loses 2 bases, J loses 0 bases, and the germline ends lie 11 bases apart. Its CDR3 holds 15 amino acids, cysteine through phenylalanine. CDR3 DNA is the only sequence kept; it has 45 bases, read in frame from the first base. On this clone itself: What antigen it recognizes has not been identified. Base qualities are missing; no much larger clone stands one base away.

TCRbeta CDR3 regions were amplified from genomic DNA by means of the immunoSEQ Assay, a bias-controlled multiplex PCR. The original pipeline was this. The number of nucleated cells in each sample was estimated by amplification of reference gene primers within the assay. To quantify the absolute abundance of each unique TCRbeta CDR3 rearrangement, sequence reads were collapsed and filtered. For each sample, productive Simpson clonality was calculated by taking the square root of Simpson's diversity index across productive rearrangements. What TCRdb holds here is the immuneACCESS table cut down to in-frame rearrangements. Part of the clones is not present; checked against another copy, under half of the missing clones reflect an unresolved V gene, and the others are unexplained. Clone size and V and J calls were adopted from that table, with D and trimming inferred from the DNA. Recorded for this sample are 65,000 or so clones; over 60% of them occurred a single time. Jointly, the top ten make up 5.5% to 7% of the sample.

Study-level results and caveats: The quantity of clinical and demographic metadata differed by source and by participant and was supplied without curation.

The chain couples TRBV7-2 to TRBJ2-7; the D gene cannot be named for sure. The sample was peripheral blood. This sequence was found in a woman between 50 and 59 years old with active or convalescent COVID-19. The base sequence is TGTGCCAGCAGCTTACGCCCGGTTGGCTCCTACGAGCAGTACTTC. The resulting protein is CASSLRPVGSYEQYF.